Shown below are 23 T cell receptor beta chains from a single sample sequenced in a study of CD8+CD57+ T cells in acquired aplastic anemia. Patients who underwent sequencing had shown CD8+CD57+ cell expansion by flow cytometry. Profiling of TCR beta VDJ combinations and CDR3 sequences used genomic DNA as template. MiXCR was run by TCRdb on the reads, yielding one entry per CDR3 protein. The sample includes about 180,000 distinct CDR3 sequences, 55% to 65% seen only once; the top ten take roughly 43%. Sequencing was carried out using sorted CD4+, CD8+, or CD8+CD57+ T cells (not recorded which) from PBMCs. These receptors all come from a human donor with aplastic anemia.

The chain uses TRBV29-1 and TRBJ1-1, with D unresolved. The ends were cut back, 0 bases at V and 4 bases at J, with 9 bases in the middle. CDR1 is SQVTM, CDR2 ANQGSEA, per germline. The CDR3 length is 13 residues. The chain's CDR3 is CSVEEKAITEAFF. The CDR3 DNA reads as TGCAGCGTTGAAGAGAAGGCGATCACTGAAGCTTTCTTT.

The chain has TRBV25-1 and TRBJ1-3, with D maybe TRBD1 (6 bases). Looked up from germline, CDR1 is MGHDK and CDR2 is SYGVNS. The ends were cut back, 5 bases at V and 2 bases at J, with 13 bases in the middle. This CDR3 has 15 residues. The CDR3 spells CASSPGGGTGNTIYF. CDR3 bases: TGTGCCAGCAGTCCGGGAGGGGGGACTGGAAACACCATATATTTT.

The sample holds a few counts of this clonotype. J is TRBJ2-2 and V is TRBV7-9; D is uncertain. The CDR3 consists of 12 residues. The germline CDR1 and CDR2 sequences are SEHNR and FQNEAQ (reference sequence). Trimming pared 5 bases from V and 7 bases from J, leaving 8 bases between. This chain's CDR3 is CASSQPSGELFF. In nucleotides, the CDR3 is TGTGCCAGCAGCCAACCTAGCGGGGAGCTGTTTTTT.

This clonotype was observed many times. CDR3 region: CASSSTGRETQYF. CDR3 nucleotide sequence: TGTGCCAGCAGTTCGACAGGGAGGGAGACCCAGTACTTC. The V call is TRBV12-3 or TRBV12-4, the J call TRBJ2-5, with D tentatively TRBD1 (7 bases). The V end lost 4 bases, the J end lost 5 bases, and 11 bases lay between the germline ends. CDR3 size: 13 residues.

The chain carries TRBV5-1 and TRBJ2-3, with 7 bases aligning to TRBD1. In germline, CDR1 is SGHRS, CDR2 YFSETQ. The V and J ends lost 4 bases and 5 bases, in that order; junction bases with no gene match: 4. This CDR3 has 13 amino acids. The CDR3 reads CASSTGQQDTQYF. The CDR3 coding sequence is TGCGCCAGCAGCACGGGACAGCAAGATACGCAGTATTTT.

The chain employs TRBV7-2 and TRBJ2-7, with D possibly matching TRBD2 (6 bases). The CDR3 has 13 amino acids. V lost 5 bases, J lost 3 bases, and 11 bases lay in between. Germline V gene data show CDR1 as SGHTA and CDR2 as FQGNSA. CDR3 nucleotides: TGTGCCAGCAGCGAAGGAGCGGGCTACGAGCAGTACTTC. It encodes CASSEGAGYEQYF.

The chain has TRBV20-1 and TRBJ2-7; D ambiguous. Germline CDR1 and CDR2: DFQATT and SNEGSKA (reference sequence). V lost 1 base and J lost 3, with 10 bases in between. The CDR3 extends over 13 amino acids. The CDR3, as DNA: TGCAGTGCTAGAGGTCGGCTTAACTACGAGCAGTACTTC. Its protein is CSARGRLNYEQYF.

The chain employs TRBV19 and TRBJ2-6, with D possibly being TRBD1 (6 bases). The CDR3 has 18 residues. Between the trimmed V and J ends, which lost 6 bases and 2 bases, there was a span of 20 bases. Germline V lookup: CDR1 LNHDA, CDR2 SQIVND (reference sequence). DNA for the CDR3: TGTGCCAGTAGCCTGCAAGGACAGTTAGGAACTGGGGCCAACGTCCTGACTTTC. Its translation is CASSLQGQLGTGANVLTF.

The chain combines TRBV6-6 with TRBJ1-1; D unresolved. Germline lookup yields CDR1 MNHNY and CDR2 SVGAGI (reference sequence). This CDR3 has 13 amino acids. The germline V and J ends were trimmed by 4 bases and 2 bases, with 8 bases remaining between them. CDR3 sequence (DNA): TGTGCCAGCAGTTGGACCTTCAACACTGAAGCTTTCTTT. This sequence encodes CASSWTFNTEAFF.

This chain connects TRBV7-9 to TRBJ1-2; D is uncertain. The CDR3 has 13 amino acids. Per the germline V gene, CDR1 is SEHNR and CDR2 is FQNEAQ (reference sequence). With 3 bases removed from V and 8 bases from J, the gap between germline ends came to 13 bases. CDR3 nucleotide sequence: TGTGCCAGCAGCTTGGACGAGGGTATGGGCTACACCTTC. Its protein is CASSLDEGMGYTF.

In regard to this clonotype: One end of the junction varies from germline; a read error may be responsible. This rearrangement joins TRBV5-1 to TRBJ2-7, with D perhaps TRBD2 (5 bases). The CDR3 loop spans 14 amino acids. The V gene's germline CDR1 is SGHRS and CDR2 YFSETQ. CDR3 amino acids: CASSVTSLSYEQYF. The CDR3 DNA reads TGTGCCAGCAGCGTAACTAGTTTGAGCTACGAGCAGTACTTC.

CDR3 sequence reads: CAISRTESSYEQYF. The CDR3 coding sequence is TGTGCCATCAGTCGGACAGAGAGCTCCTACGAGCAGTACTTC. The V gene is TRBV10-3, the J gene TRBJ2-7; perhaps TRBD1 as D (6 bases). V was shortened by 5 bases and J by 0 bases, with 11 bases between the two germline ends. This CDR3 has 14 amino acids. Per germline, CDR1 ENHRY and CDR2 SYGVKD.

The V call is TRBV7-3, the J call TRBJ2-1, with TRBD2 identical over 8 bases. Germline CDR1 SGHTA, CDR2 FQGTGA. Losses at the gene ends were 6 bases for V and 6 bases for J; bases not matched to a gene: 7. The CDR3 runs 14 residues. The CDR3 nucleotides are TGTGCCAGCAGTCGGGAGGGCCTGGGCAATGAGCAGTTCTTC. Amino acids: CASSREGLGNEQFF.

This chain links TRBV20-1 with TRBJ2-1, with unresolved D. The CDR3 sequence is 12 residues long. Germline lookup yields CDR1 DFQATT and CDR2 SNEGSKA (reference sequence). Trimming cost V 3 bases and J 8 bases, with 11 bases left between them. CDR3: CSASVSEDEQFF. CDR3 bases: TGCAGTGCTAGCGTCTCTGAAGATGAGCAGTTCTTC.

Of note for this clonotype: This may stem from a read error, because a much larger clone lies one nucleotide away. The gene calls are TRBV2 and TRBJ2-7, with D perhaps TRBD1 (6 bases). The CDR3 loop spans 13 amino acids. Germline values: CDR1 SNHLY, CDR2 FYNNEI. V was cut by 5 bases and J by 2 bases, with 10 bases left in between. DNA for the CDR3: TGTGCCAGCAGTCACCGGACAGCCTACGAGCAGTACTTC. Translated: CASSHRTAYEQYF.

CDR3: CSAIGGLQETQYF. In DNA, the CDR3 is TGCAGTGCTATTGGAGGCCTCCAAGAGACCCAGTACTTC. The chain is built from TRBV20-1 and TRBJ2-5, with TRBD2 as a possible D gene (5 bases). The CDR3 is 13 residues long. V was pared by 4 bases and J by 1 base, with 10 bases between. Per the germline V gene, CDR1 is DFQATT and CDR2 is SNEGSKA (reference sequence).

The V gene is TRBV29-1, the J gene TRBJ2-7, with TRBD1 matching 7 bases. The CDR3 runs 13 residues. Germline V lookup: CDR1 SQVTM, CDR2 ANQGSEA. J lost 2 bases, V lost 4 bases, and 5 bases had no gene match. This CDR3 reads CSVVTGTAYEQYF. The CDR3 DNA reads TGCAGCGTTGTGACAGGGACAGCCTACGAGCAGTACTTC.

Of note for this clonotype: This may arise from a read error, as a much more abundant clone is one base away. The V call is TRBV20-1, the J call TRBJ1-3, with a tentative D call TRBD1 (6 bases). V was pared by 3 bases and J by 4 bases, with 25 bases between. The CDR3 length is 18 residues. From germline, CDR1 is DFQATT and CDR2 SNEGSKA (reference sequence). The CDR3 protein is CSARALGTIEARGNTIYF. For the CDR3, the DNA is TGCAGTGCTAGGGCCTTAGGGACAATAGAAGCCCGAGGAAACACCATATATTTT.

The genes are TRBV7-9 and TRBJ1-1, with D possibly matching TRBD1 (5 bases). Per the germline V gene, CDR1 is SEHNR and CDR2 is FQNEAQ (reference sequence). This CDR3 contains 14 residues. V lost 1 base, J lost 4 bases, and 10 bases lay in between. The CDR3 protein is CASSLGGESTEAFF. CDR3 coding DNA: TGTGCCAGCAGCTTAGGGGGGGAGAGCACTGAAGCTTTCTTT.

In regard to this clonotype: Because it lacks the conserved phenylalanine or tryptophan at the end, this CDR3 is likely a read error. The chain is built from TRBV7-3 and TRBJ2-3; 7 nucleotides line up with TRBD2. CDR3 size: 14 residues. Per germline, CDR1 SGHTA and CDR2 FQGTGA. CDR3: CASSRGLGTDTQYC. CDR3 DNA: TGTGCTAGCAGTCGCGGACTAGGCACAGATACGCAGTATTGT.

Many counts were recorded for this clonotype. The chain uses TRBV2 and TRBJ1-1; unclear D gene. Trimming took off 1 base at V and 4 bases at J, with 13 bases between the two ends. Germline CDR1 and CDR2: SNHLY and FYNNEI. CDR3 length: 15 residues. CDR3 bases: TGTGCCAGCAGTGAAGTAAGCGGTAGAACCACTGAAGCTTTCTTT. This sequence encodes CASSEVSGRTTEAFF.

The chain combines TRBV7-2 with TRBJ2-3; 7 nucleotides line up with TRBD1. This CDR3 spans 16 amino acids. J lost 3 bases, V lost 5 bases, and 11 bases had no gene match. Germline loops: CDR1 SGHTA, CDR2 FQGNSA. CDR3 sequence: CASSLRQGEGTDTQYF. As DNA, the CDR3 is TGTGCCAGCAGCCTACGACAGGGAGAAGGGACAGATACGCAGTATTTT.

This clonotype came up many times. The chain recombines TRBV2 with TRBJ2-1; D uncertain. Trimming took 5 bases from V and 8 from J, leaving 16 bases between them. The CDR3 has 14 residues. Germline-derived CDR1 and CDR2 are SNHLY and FYNNEI. CDR3 nucleotides: TGTGCCAGCAGTCAGTACGATCCTATCGATGAGCAGTTCTTC. It encodes CASSQYDPIDEQFF.